This T cell receptor beta chain was sequenced for a study of identical twins' blood T cells. The wider study: Approximately 12 libraries, six alpha and six beta, gave some 48 million reads.

As concerns this clonotype: Its antigen is not identified.

Between the trimmed V and J ends, which lost 6 bases and 0 bases, there was a span of 8 bases. This CDR3 has 14 amino acids. The three twin pairs were reared together, likely meeting the same infections. TCRdb called the 5' RACE reads again in MiXCR, with one record for every CDR3 protein. The table records 350,000 to 450,000 distinct CDR3 sequences, 25% to 35% of them present only once. General study findings and limits: Top TCRbeta clonotypes were shared more with twin than unrelated donors. V gene usage reportedly matched far better within twin pairs than unrelated donors.

The specimen was PBMCs. The sequence came from a woman between 18 and 50 years old in good health. The chain joins TRBV12-3 or TRBV12-4 to TRBJ2-2, with TRBD1 as a possible D gene (6 bases). The CDR3 bases are TGTGCCAGCAGACGACAGGCGAACACCGGGGAGCTGTTTTTT. It yields the protein CASRRQANTGELFF.